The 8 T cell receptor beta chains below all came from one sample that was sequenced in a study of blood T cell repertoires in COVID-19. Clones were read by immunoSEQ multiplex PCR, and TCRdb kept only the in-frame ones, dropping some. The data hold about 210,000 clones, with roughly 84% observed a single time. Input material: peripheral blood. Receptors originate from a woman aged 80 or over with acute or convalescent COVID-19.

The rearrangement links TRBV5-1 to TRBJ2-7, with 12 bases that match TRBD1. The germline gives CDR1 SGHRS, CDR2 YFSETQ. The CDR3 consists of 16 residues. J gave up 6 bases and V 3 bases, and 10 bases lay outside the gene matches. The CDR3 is CASSYRTGQGAAEQYF. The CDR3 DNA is TGCGCCAGCAGCTACCGCACGGGACAGGGGGCAGCCGAGCAGTACTTC.

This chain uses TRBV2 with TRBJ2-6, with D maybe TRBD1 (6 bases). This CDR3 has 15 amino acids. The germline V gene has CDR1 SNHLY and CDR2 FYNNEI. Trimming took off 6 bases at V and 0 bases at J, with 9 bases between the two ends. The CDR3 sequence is CASRDRISGANVLTF. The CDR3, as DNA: TGTGCCAGCAGGGACAGAATCTCTGGGGCCAACGTCCTGACTTTC.

CDR3 sequence: CASTTGGGNTEAFF. The CDR3 nucleotides read TGTGCCAGTACCACAGGGGGGGGGAACACTGAAGCTTTCTTT. The chain combines TRBV19 with TRBJ1-1; 8 bases map to TRBD1. The CDR3 covers 14 residues. CDR1 LNHDA and CDR2 SQIVND come from the germline V gene (reference sequence). Unmatched junction bases numbered 5, after V lost 7 bases and J lost 1 base.

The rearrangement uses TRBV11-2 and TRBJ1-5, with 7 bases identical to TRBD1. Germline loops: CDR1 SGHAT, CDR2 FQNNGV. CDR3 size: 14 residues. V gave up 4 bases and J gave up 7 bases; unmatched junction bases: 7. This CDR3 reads CASSWSTGDQPQHF. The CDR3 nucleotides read TGTGCCAGCAGCTGGTCTACAGGGGACCAGCCCCAGCATTTT. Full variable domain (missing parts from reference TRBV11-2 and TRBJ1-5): EAGVAQSPRYKIIEKRQSVAFWCNPISGHATLYWYQQILGQGPKLLIQFQNNGVVDDSQLPKDRFSAERLKGVDSTLKIQPAKLEDSAVYLCASSWSTGDQPQHFGDGTRLSIL.

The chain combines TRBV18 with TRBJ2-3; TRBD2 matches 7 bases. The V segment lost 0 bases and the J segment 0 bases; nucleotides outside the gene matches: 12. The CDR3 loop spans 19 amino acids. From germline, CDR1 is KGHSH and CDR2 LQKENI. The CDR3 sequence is CASSPPKAPGGTSTDTQYF. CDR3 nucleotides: TGTGCCAGCTCACCACCGAAGGCCCCGGGAGGCACTAGCACAGATACGCAGTATTTT.

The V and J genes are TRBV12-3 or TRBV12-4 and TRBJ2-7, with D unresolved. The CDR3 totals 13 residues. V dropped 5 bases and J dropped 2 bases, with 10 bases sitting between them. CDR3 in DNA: TGTGCCAGCAGTGATTTTGGCACCTACGAGCAGTACTTC. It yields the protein CASSDFGTYEQYF.

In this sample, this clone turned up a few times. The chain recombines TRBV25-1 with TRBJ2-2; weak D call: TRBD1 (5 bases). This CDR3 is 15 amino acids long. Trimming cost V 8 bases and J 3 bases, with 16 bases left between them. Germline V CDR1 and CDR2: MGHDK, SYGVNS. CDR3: CASERGYGYTGELFF. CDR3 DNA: TGTGCCAGCGAAAGGGGTTATGGTTACACCGGGGAGCTGTTTTTT.

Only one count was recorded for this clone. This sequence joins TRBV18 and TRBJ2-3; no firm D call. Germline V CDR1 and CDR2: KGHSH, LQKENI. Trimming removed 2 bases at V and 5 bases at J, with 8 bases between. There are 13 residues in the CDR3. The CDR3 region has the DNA TGTGCCAGCTCACCAGGAGTCGAAGATACGCAGTATTTT. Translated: CASSPGVEDTQYF.